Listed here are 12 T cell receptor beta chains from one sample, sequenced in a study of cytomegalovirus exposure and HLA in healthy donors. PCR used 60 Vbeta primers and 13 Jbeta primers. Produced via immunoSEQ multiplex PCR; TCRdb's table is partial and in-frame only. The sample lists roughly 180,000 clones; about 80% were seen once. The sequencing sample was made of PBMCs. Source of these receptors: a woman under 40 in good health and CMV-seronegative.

The CDR3 DNA is TGCGCCAGCAGCCACGGACTGACGAACACTGAAGCTTTCTTT. Amino acids: CASSHGLTNTEAFF. V is TRBV4-3 and J is TRBJ1-1; no definite D call. The V gene lost 3 bases and the J gene lost 1 base, with 9 bases spanning the gap. The CDR3 sequence is 14 residues long. Germline-derived CDR1 and CDR2 are LGHNA and YSLEER.

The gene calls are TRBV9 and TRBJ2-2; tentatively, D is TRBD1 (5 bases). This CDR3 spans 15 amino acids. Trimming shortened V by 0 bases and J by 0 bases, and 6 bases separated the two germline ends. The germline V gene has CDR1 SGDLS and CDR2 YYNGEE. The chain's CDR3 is CASSVGRANTGELFF. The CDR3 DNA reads TGTGCCAGCAGCGTAGGCAGGGCGAACACCGGGGAGCTGTTTTTT.

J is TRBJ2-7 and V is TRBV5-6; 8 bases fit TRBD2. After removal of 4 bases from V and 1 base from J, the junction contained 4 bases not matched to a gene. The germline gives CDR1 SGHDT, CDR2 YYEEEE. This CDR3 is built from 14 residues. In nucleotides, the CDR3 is TGTGCCAGCAGCAAACGGGGGGGATCCTACGAGCAGTACTTC. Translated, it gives CASSKRGGSYEQYF.

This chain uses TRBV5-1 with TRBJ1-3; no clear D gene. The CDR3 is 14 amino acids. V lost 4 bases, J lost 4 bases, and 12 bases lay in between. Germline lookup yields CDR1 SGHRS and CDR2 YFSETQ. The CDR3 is CASSADPNGNTIYF. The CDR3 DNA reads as TGCGCCAGCAGCGCAGATCCGAACGGAAACACCATATATTTT.

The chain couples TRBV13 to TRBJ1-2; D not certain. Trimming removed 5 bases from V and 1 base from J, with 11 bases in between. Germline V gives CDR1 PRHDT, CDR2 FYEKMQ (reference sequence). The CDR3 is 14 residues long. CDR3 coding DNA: TGTGCCAGCAGCCCCACAACAGTTAACTATGGCTACACCTTC. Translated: CASSPTTVNYGYTF.

Here the CDR3 reads CASSLRFQGNTEAFF. The CDR3 DNA reads TGTGCCAGCAGCTTACGTTTCCAGGGGAACACTGAAGCTTTCTTT. This chain uses TRBV7-2 with TRBJ1-1; perhaps TRBD1 as D (5 bases). The CDR3 extends over 15 amino acids. Germline CDR1 SGHTA, CDR2 FQGNSA. The ends were cut back, 2 bases at V and 1 base at J, with 11 bases in the middle.

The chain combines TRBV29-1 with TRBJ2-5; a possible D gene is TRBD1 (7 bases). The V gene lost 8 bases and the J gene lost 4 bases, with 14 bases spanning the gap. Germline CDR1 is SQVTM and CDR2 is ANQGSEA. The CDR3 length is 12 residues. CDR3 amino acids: CSIQGGGETQYF. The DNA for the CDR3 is TGCAGCATCCAGGGGGGAGGAGAGACCCAGTACTTC.

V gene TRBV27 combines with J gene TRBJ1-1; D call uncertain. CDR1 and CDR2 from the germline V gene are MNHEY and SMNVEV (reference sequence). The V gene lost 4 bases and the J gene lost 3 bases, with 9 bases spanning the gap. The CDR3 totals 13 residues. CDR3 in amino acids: CASSSQVYTEAFF. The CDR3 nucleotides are TGTGCCAGCAGTTCTCAGGTTTACACTGAAGCTTTCTTT.

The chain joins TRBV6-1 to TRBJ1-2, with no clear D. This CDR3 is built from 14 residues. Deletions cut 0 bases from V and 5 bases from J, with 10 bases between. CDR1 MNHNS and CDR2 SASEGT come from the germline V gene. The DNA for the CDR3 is TGTGCCAGCAGTGAAGCTTCACGACATTATGGCTACACCTTC. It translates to CASSEASRHYGYTF.

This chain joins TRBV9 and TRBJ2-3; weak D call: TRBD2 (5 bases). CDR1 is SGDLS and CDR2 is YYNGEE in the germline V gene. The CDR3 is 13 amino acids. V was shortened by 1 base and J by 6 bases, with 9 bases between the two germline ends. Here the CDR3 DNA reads TGTGCCAGCAGCGTATTCGGGGTGGATACGCAGTATTTT. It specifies CASSVFGVDTQYF.

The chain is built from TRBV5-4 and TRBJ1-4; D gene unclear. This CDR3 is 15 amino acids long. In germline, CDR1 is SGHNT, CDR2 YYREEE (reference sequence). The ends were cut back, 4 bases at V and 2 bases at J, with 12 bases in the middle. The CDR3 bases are TGTGCCAGCAGCCCGGGAGAAGGGACTAATGAAAAACTGTTTTTT. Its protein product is CASSPGEGTNEKLFF. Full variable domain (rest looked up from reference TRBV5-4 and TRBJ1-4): ETGVTQSPTHLIKTRGQQVTLRCSSQSGHNTVSWYQQALGQGPQFIFQYYREEENGRGNFPPRFSGLQFPNYSSELNVNALELDDSALYLCASSPGEGTNEKLFFGSGTQLSVL.

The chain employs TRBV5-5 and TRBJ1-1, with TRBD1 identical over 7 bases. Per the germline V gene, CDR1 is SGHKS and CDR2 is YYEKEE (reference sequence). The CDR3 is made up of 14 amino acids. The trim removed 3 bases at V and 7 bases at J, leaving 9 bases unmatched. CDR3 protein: CASSSGTDLYEAFF. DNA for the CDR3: TGTGCCAGCAGCTCCGGGACAGACTTATATGAAGCTTTCTTT.